The clone carrying this T cell receptor beta chain showed up just once. The junction does not match germline at one end; this may be a read error. The data derive from a study of T cell changes during pregnancy in multiple sclerosis. The method was immunoSEQ multiplex PCR; TCRdb's version includes in-frame clones alone and lacks a portion of them. The sample lists around 30,000 clones, approximately 90% occurring once. CDR1 and CDR2 from the germline V gene are SSHAT and FNYEAQ (reference sequence). The CDR3 has 14 residues. The J gene is TRBJ2-5, the V gene TRBV7-7, with 9 bases aligning to TRBD1. This receptor was taken from a female donor with multiple sclerosis, enrolled in a pregnancy study. The specimen was CD8+ T cells from peripheral blood mononuclear cells, collected before pregnancy. The CDR3 spells CASSPPGQGETQYF. CDR3 nucleotides: TGTGCTAGCAGCCCCCCGGGACAGGGAGAGACCCAGTACTTC.